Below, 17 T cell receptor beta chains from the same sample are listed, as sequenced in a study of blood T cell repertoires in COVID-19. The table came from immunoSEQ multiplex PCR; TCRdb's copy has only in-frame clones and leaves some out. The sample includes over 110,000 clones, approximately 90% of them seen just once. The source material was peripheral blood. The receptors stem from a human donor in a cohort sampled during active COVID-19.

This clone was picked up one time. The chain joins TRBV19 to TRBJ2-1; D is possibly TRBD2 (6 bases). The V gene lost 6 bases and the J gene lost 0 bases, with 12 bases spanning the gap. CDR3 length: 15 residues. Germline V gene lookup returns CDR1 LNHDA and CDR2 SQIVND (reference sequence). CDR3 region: CASRGDGSSYNEQFF. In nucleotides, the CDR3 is TGTGCCAGTAGGGGGGACGGGAGCTCCTACAATGAGCAGTTCTTC. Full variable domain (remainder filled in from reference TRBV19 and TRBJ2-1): DGGITQSPKYLFRKEGQNVTLSCEQNLNHDAMYWYRQDPGQGLRLIYYSQIVNDFQKGDIAEGYSVSREKKESFPLTVTSAQKNPTAFYLCASRGDGSSYNEQFFGPGTRLTVL.

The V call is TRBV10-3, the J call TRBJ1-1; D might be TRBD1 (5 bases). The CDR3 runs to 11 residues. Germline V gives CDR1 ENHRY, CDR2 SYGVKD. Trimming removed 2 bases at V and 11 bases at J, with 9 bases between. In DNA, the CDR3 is TGTGCCATCAGTGAGACCGGGGGGGCTTTCTTT. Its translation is CAISETGGAFF.

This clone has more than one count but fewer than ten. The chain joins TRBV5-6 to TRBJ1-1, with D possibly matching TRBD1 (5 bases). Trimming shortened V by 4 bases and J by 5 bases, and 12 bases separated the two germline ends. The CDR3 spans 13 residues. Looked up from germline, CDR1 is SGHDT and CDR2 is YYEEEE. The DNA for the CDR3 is TGTGCCAGCAGCGGGCCTTGGACAACTGAAGCTTTCTTT. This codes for CASSGPWTTEAFF.

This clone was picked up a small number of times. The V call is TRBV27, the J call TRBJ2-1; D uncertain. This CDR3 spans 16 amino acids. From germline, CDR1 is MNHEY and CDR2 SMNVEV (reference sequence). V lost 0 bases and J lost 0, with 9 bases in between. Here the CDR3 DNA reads TGTGCCAGCAGTTTATCTAGCCTAAGCTCCTACAATGAGCAGTTCTTC. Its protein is CASSLSSLSSYNEQFF.

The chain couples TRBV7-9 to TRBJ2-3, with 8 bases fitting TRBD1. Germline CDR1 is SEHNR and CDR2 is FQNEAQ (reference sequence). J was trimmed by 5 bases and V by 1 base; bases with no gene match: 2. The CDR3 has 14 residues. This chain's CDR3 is CASSLGGQEDTQYF. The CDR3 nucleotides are TGTGCCAGCAGCTTAGGGGGACAGGAAGATACGCAGTATTTT.

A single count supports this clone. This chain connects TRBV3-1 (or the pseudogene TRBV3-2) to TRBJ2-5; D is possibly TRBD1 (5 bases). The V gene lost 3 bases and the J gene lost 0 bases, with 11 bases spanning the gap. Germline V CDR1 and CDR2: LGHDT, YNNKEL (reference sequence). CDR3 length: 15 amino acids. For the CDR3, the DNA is TGTGCCAGCAGCCAGGGCGGACACTACCAAGAGACCCAGTACTTC. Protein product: CASSQGGHYQETQYF.

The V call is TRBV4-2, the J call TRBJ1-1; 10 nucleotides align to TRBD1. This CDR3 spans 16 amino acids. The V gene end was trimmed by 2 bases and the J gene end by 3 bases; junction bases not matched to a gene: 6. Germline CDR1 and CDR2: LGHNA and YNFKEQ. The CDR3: CASSQSGQGGHTEAFF. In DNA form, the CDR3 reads TGTGCCAGCAGCCAATCAGGACAGGGGGGTCACACTGAAGCTTTCTTT.

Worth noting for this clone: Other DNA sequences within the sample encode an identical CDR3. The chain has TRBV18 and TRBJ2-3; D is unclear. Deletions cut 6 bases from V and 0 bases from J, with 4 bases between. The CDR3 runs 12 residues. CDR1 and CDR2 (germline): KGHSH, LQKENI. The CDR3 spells CASSPSTDTQYF. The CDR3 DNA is TGTGCCAGCTCCCCGAGCACAGATACGCAGTATTTT.

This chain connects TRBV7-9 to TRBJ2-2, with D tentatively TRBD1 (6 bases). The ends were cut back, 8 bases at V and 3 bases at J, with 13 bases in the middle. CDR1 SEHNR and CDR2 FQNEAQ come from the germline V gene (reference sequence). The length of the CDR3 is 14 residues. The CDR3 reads CASLEGVHTGELFF. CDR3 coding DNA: TGTGCCAGCTTAGAGGGGGTACACACCGGGGAGCTGTTTTTT.

This CDR3 is CASSIQRGYIQYF. The CDR3, as DNA: TGTGCCAGTAGTATACAGCGGGGTTACATTCAGTACTTC. This chain joins TRBV19 and TRBJ2-4; 7 nucleotides align to TRBD2. Germline loops: CDR1 LNHDA, CDR2 SQIVND (reference sequence). The CDR3 sequence is 13 residues long. V lost 2 bases to trimming and J lost 8 bases; unmatched junction nucleotides: 3.

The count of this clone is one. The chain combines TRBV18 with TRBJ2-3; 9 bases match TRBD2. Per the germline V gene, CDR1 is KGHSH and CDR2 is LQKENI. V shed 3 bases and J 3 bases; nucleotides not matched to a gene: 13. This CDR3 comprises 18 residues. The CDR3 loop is CASSPGLAGTTGTDTQYF. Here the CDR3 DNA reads TGTGCCAGCTCACCGGGGCTAGCGGGGACTACCGGGACAGATACGCAGTATTTT. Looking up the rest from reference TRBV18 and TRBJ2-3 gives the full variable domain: NAGVMQNPRHLVRRRGQEARLRCSPMKGHSHVYWYRQLPEEGLKFMVYLQKENIIDESGMPKERFSAEFPKEGPSILRIQQVVRGDSAAYFCASSPGLAGTTGTDTQYFGPGTRLTVL.

The CDR3 here is CASSQVGHGNYGYTF. CDR3 DNA sequence: TGTGCCAGCAGCCAAGTGGGACACGGGAACTATGGCTACACCTTC. The chain recombines TRBV14 with TRBJ1-2; D is possibly TRBD1 (6 bases). The CDR3 sequence is 15 residues long. With 1 base removed from V and 2 bases from J, the gap between germline ends came to 11 bases. The germline CDR1 and CDR2 sequences are SGHDN and FVKESK.

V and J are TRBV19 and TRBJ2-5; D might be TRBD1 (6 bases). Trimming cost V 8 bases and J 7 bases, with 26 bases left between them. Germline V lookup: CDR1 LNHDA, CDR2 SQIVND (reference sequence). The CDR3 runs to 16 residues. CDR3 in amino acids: CASSLTPSGASGTQYF. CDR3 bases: TGTGCCAGTTCACTTACCCCCTCAGGGGCAAGTGGGACCCAGTACTTC.

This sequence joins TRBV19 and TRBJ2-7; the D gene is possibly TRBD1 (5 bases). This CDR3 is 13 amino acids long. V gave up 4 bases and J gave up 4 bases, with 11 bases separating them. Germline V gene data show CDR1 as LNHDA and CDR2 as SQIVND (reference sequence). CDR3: CASSKGREYEQYF. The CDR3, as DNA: TGTGCCAGTAGTAAAGGCAGGGAATACGAGCAGTACTTC.

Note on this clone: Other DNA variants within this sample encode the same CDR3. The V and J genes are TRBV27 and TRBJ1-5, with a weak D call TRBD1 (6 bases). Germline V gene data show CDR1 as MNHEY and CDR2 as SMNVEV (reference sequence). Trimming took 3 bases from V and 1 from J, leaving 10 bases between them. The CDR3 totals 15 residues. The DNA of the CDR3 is TGTGCCAGCAGTTTGGGTCAGGGGAGCAATCAGCCCCAGCATTTT. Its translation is CASSLGQGSNQPQHF.

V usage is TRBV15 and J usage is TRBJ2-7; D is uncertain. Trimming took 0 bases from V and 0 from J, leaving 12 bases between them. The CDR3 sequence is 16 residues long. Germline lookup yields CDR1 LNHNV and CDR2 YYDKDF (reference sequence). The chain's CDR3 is CATSRDRQTRSYEQYF. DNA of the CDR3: TGTGCCACCAGCAGAGATCGGCAGACTCGCTCCTACGAGCAGTACTTC.

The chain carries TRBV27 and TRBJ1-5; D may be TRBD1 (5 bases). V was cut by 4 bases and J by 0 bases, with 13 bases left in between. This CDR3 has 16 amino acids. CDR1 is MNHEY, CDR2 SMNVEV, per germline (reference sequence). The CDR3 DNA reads TGTGCCAGCAGTTCCCAGGGTTTTCATAGCAATCAGCCCCAGCATTTT. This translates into CASSSQGFHSNQPQHF.